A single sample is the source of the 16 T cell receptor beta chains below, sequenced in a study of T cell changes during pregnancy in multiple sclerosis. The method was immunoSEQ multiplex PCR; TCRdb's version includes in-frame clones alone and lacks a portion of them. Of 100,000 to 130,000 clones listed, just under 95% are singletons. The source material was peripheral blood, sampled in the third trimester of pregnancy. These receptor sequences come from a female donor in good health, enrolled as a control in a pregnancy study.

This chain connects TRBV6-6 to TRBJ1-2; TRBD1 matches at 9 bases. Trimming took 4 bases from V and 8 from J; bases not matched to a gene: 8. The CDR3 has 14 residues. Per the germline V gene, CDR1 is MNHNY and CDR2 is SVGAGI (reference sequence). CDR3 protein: CASSSDRGWRGYTF. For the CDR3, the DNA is TGTGCCAGCAGTTCGGACAGGGGATGGCGCGGCTACACCTTC.

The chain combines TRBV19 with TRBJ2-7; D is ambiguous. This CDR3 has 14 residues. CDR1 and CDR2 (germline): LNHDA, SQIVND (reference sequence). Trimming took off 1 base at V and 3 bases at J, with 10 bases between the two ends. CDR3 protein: CASSIGETDYEQYF. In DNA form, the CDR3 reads TGTGCCAGTAGTATAGGCGAAACAGACTACGAGCAGTACTTC.

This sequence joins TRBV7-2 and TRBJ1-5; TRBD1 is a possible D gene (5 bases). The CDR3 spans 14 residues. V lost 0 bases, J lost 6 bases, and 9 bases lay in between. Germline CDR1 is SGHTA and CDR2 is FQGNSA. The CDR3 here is CASSLAGAGQPQHF. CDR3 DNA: TGTGCCAGCAGCTTAGCTGGGGCAGGTCAGCCCCAGCATTTT.

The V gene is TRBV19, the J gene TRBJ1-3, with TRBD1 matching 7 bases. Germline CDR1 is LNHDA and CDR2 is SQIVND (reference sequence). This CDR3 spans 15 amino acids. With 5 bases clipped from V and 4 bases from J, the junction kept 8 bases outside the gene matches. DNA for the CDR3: TGTGCCAGTAGTGTCGACAGGGCTGGAGGAAACACCATATATTTT. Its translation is CASSVDRAGGNTIYF.

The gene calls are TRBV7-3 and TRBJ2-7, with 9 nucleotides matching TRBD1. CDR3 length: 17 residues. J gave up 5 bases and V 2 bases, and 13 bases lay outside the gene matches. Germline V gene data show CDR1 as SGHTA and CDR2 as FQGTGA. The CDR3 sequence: CASSLYRLRDRANEQYF. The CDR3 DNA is TGTGCCAGCAGCTTATATAGGTTGCGGGACAGGGCCAACGAGCAGTACTTC. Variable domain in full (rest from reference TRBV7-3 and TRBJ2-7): GAGVSQTPSNKVTEKGKYVELRCDPISGHTALYWYRQSLGQGPEFLIYFQGTGAADDSGLPNDRFFAVRPEGSVSTLKIQRTERGDSAVYLCASSLYRLRDRANEQYFGPGTRLTVT.

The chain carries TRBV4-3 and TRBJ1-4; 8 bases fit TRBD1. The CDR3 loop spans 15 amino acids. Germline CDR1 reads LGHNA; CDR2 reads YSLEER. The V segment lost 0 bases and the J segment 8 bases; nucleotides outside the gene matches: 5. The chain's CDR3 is CASSQDDRGGEKLFF. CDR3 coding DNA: TGCGCCAGCAGCCAAGATGACAGGGGAGGCGAAAAACTGTTTTTT.

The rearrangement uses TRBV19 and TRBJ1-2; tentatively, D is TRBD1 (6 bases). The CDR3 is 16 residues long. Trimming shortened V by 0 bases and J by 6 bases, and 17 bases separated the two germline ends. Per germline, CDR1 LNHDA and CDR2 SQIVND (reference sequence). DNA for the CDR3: TGTGCCAGTAGTATAGATCGGTGGGGCAGGGGTCATGGCTACACCTTC. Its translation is CASSIDRWGRGHGYTF.

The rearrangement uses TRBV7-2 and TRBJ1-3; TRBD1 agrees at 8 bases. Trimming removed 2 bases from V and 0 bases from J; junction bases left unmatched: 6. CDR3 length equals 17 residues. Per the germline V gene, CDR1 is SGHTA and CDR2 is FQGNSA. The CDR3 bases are TGTGCCAGCAGCTTAAGGACAGGGACCGACTCTGGAAACACCATATATTTT. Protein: CASSLRTGTDSGNTIYF.

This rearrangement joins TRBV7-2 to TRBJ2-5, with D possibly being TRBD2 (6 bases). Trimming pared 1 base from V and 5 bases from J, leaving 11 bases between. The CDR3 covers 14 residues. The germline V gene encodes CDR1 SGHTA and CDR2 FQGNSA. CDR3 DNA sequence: TGTGCCAGCAGCTTAGACTGGGGGAGGGAGACCCAGTACTTC. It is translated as CASSLDWGRETQYF.

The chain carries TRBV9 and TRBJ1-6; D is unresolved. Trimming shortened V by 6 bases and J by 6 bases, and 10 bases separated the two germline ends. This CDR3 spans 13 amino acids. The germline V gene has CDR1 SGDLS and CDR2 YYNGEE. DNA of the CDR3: TGTGCCAGCAATACGGGTCTTAATTCACCCCTCCACTTT. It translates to CASNTGLNSPLHF.

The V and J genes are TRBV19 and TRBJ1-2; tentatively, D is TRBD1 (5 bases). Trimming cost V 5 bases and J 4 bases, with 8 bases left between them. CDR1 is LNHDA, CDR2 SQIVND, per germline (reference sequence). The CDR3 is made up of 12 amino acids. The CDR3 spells CASSDRGYGYTF. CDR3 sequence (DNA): TGTGCCAGTAGTGACAGAGGCTATGGCTACACCTTC. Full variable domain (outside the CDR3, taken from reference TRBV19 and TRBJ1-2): DGGITQSPKYLFRKEGQNVTLSCEQNLNHDAMYWYRQDPGQGLRLIYYSQIVNDFQKGDIAEGYSVSREKKESFPLTVTSAQKNPTAFYLCASSDRGYGYTFGSGTRLTVV.

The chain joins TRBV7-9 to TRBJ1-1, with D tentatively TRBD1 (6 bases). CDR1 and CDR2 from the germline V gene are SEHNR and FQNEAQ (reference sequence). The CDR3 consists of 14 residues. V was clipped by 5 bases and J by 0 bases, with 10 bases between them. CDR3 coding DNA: TGTGCCAGCAGCCAGACAGGTATGAACACTGAAGCTTTCTTT. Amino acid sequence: CASSQTGMNTEAFF.

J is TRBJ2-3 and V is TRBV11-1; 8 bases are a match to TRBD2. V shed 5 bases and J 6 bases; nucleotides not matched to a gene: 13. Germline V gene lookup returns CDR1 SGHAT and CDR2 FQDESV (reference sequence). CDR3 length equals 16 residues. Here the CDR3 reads CASSALERGRGDTQYF. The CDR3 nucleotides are TGTGCCAGCAGCGCTTTGGAGCGGGGGCGGGGTGATACGCAGTATTTT.

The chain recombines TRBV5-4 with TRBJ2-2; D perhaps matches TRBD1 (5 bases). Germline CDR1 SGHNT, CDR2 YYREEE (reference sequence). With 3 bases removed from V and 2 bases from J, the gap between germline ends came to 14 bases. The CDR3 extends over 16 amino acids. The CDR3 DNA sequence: TGTGCCAGCAGCTCAAGAACAGGAGTCAACACCGGGGAGCTGTTTTTT. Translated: CASSSRTGVNTGELFF.

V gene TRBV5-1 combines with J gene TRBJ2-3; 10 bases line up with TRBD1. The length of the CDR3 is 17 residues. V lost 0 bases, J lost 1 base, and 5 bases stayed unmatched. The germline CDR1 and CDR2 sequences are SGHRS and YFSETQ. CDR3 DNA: TGCGCCAGCAGCTTGGCCACGGGGACAGGGGGCACAGATACGCAGTATTTT. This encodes CASSLATGTGGTDTQYF.

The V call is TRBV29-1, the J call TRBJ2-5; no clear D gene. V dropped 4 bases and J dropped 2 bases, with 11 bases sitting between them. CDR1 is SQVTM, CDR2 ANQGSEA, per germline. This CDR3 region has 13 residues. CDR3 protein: CSVGRVNQETQYF. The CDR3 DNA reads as TGCAGCGTTGGACGGGTCAATCAAGAGACCCAGTACTTC.